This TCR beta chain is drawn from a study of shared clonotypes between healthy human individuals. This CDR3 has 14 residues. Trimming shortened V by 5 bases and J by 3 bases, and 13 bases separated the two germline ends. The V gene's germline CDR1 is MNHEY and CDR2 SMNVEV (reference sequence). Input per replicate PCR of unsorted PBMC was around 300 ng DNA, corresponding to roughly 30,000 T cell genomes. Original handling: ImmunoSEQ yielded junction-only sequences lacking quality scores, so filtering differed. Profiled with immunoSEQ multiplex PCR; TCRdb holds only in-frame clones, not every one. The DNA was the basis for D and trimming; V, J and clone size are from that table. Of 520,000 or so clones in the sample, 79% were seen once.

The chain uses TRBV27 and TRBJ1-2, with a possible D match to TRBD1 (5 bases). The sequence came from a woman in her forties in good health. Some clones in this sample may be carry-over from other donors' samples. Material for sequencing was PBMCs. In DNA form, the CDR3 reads TGTGCCAGCAGTGGCCAGGGAGGGCACTATGGCTACACCTTC. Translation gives CASSGQGGHYGYTF.